Listed below are T cell receptor beta chains from one sample, sequenced in a study of blood T cell repertoires in COVID-19. The data were produced by immunoSEQ multiplex PCR, yet TCRdb's version contains in-frame clones alone and is incomplete. This table has approximately 240,000 clones, 75% to 85% appearing once. Input material: peripheral blood. The receptors here all came from a woman aged 25 to 39 with COVID-19, enrolled during active disease. CDR3s leave out the opening cysteine and the closing phenylalanine or tryptophan. Fields, in order: J gene, V gene, CDR3 protein.

j_gene: TRBJ2-7; v_gene: TRBV9; CDR3aa: ASSVGGLDVDEQY
j_gene: TRBJ2-7; v_gene: TRBV24-1; CDR3aa: ATKNRGSYEQY
j_gene: TRBJ2-1; v_gene: TRBV6-6; CDR3aa: ASRTGWNEQF
j_gene: TRBJ2-1; v_gene: TRBV11-2; CDR3aa: ASSLELAVSYNEQF
j_gene: TRBJ2-3; v_gene: TRBV3-1/TRBV3-2; CDR3aa: ASSQASGFTDTQY
j_gene: TRBJ2-3; v_gene: TRBV19; CDR3aa: ASNGRGLAGKDTQY
j_gene: TRBJ1-2; v_gene: TRBV6-6; CDR3aa: ASSHRGATQNYGYT
j_gene: TRBJ2-1; v_gene: TRBV5-1; CDR3aa: ASSLGSVSYNEQF
j_gene: TRBJ1-2; v_gene: TRBV5-1; CDR3aa: ASSRGQGVDYGYT
j_gene: TRBJ1-2; v_gene: TRBV6-2/TRBV6-3; CDR3aa: ASSYAANYGYT
j_gene: TRBJ1-6; v_gene: TRBV9; CDR3aa: ASSPLGQVNSPLH
j_gene: TRBJ2-1; v_gene: TRBV29-1; CDR3aa: SVNLPLLAASYNEQF
j_gene: TRBJ1-6; v_gene: TRBV6-2/TRBV6-3; CDR3aa: ASSPPGQGTRANNSPLH
j_gene: TRBJ1-4; v_gene: TRBV21-1; CDR3aa: ASSKDRDRVETNEKLF
j_gene: TRBJ2-2; v_gene: TRBV7-2; CDR3aa: ASSSLAGGGELF
j_gene: TRBJ2-1; v_gene: TRBV5-4; CDR3aa: ASSLGVNEQF
j_gene: TRBJ1-3; v_gene: TRBV15; CDR3aa: ATTRDRGLGNTIY
j_gene: TRBJ1-4; v_gene: TRBV23-1; CDR3aa: ASSRSRQENEKLF
j_gene: TRBJ1-2; v_gene: TRBV27; CDR3aa: ASSPHGEGYGYT
j_gene: TRBJ1-3; v_gene: TRBV2; CDR3aa: ASSLGTGVSGNTIY
j_gene: TRBJ1-2; v_gene: TRBV9; CDR3aa: ASSPSPYAIANYGYT
j_gene: TRBJ1-1; v_gene: TRBV5-1; CDR3aa: ASSLNRGLEAF
j_gene: TRBJ1-5; v_gene: TRBV6-6; CDR3aa: ASSGQVAGQPQH
j_gene: TRBJ1-3; v_gene: TRBV3-1/TRBV3-2; CDR3aa: ASSQVPGGENTIY
j_gene: TRBJ2-1; v_gene: TRBV28; CDR3aa: ASSWGTSGLKNEQF
j_gene: TRBJ2-2; v_gene: TRBV19; CDR3aa: ASSVLASGNTGELF
j_gene: TRBJ2-5; v_gene: TRBV5-6; CDR3aa: ASSLLGRVEETQY
j_gene: TRBJ1-2; v_gene: TRBV2; CDR3aa: ASSDSGSIGYT
j_gene: TRBJ2-3; v_gene: TRBV30; CDR3aa: AWTAGGDTQY
j_gene: TRBJ1-2; v_gene: TRBV20-1; CDR3aa: SASYRGRRYGYT
j_gene: TRBJ2-5; v_gene: TRBV2; CDR3aa: ASSIHRVETQY
j_gene: TRBJ2-3; v_gene: TRBV19; CDR3aa: ASSIDGLAGDETDTQY
j_gene: TRBJ1-6; v_gene: TRBV5-4; CDR3aa: ASSSPWGRGSPLH
j_gene: TRBJ2-7; v_gene: TRBV3-1/TRBV3-2; CDR3aa: ASSPNRVPYEQY
j_gene: TRBJ1-5; v_gene: TRBV25-1; CDR3aa: ASSENYSNQPQH
j_gene: TRBJ2-1; v_gene: TRBV24-1; CDR3aa: ATSDPLRAPGEKQF
j_gene: TRBJ1-2; v_gene: TRBV27; CDR3aa: ASSIDRAYGYT
j_gene: TRBJ2-3; v_gene: TRBV3-1/TRBV3-2; CDR3aa: ASSPRAREDTQY
j_gene: TRBJ2-1; v_gene: TRBV27; CDR3aa: ASGRGEQF
j_gene: TRBJ1-1; v_gene: TRBV27; CDR3aa: ASNFDRLNTEAF
j_gene: TRBJ1-2; v_gene: TRBV2; CDR3aa: ASSERGQGLGYT
j_gene: TRBJ1-6; v_gene: TRBV9; CDR3aa: ASSVASRPGSPLH
j_gene: TRBJ1-3; v_gene: TRBV6-5; CDR3aa: ASSDRAGGNTIY
j_gene: TRBJ2-2; v_gene: TRBV7-6; CDR3aa: ASSSLTSDPGELF
j_gene: TRBJ2-7; v_gene: TRBV7-9; CDR3aa: ASSFGTGDLYEQY
j_gene: TRBJ2-7; v_gene: TRBV3-1/TRBV3-2; CDR3aa: ASSRSGTGAYEQY